Listed below are T cell receptor beta chains from one sample, sequenced in a study of blood T cell repertoires in COVID-19. Profiled with immunoSEQ multiplex PCR; TCRdb holds only in-frame clones, not every one. The data hold roughly 99,000 clones, with around 88% observed a single time. Sequencing input: peripheral blood. These receptors all come from a man aged 45-60 years with COVID-19, enrolled during active disease. Both conserved end residues are part of each CDR3.

J gene,V gene,CDR3 protein
TRBJ1-5,TRBV23-1,CASSQGDRGSQPQHF
TRBJ2-1,TRBV9,CASSVEQGVNEQFF
TRBJ1-3,TRBV6-1,CASSEGVGSGNTIYF
TRBJ2-7,TRBV5-1,CASSFTGVDEQYF
TRBJ1-5,TRBV10-2,CASSGSRTRENYSNQPQHF
TRBJ2-3,TRBV30,CAWSVQAGLNTQYF
TRBJ2-7,TRBV6-5,CASSNREGDYEQYF
TRBJ2-7,TRBV6-6,CASSPRQGAYEQYF
TRBJ2-3,TRBV5-1,CASSPGLAITDTQYF
TRBJ2-1,TRBV9,CASSVEIGGLAGSPSYNEQFF
TRBJ1-1,TRBV4-2,CASSQGPTATGTEAFF
TRBJ1-2,TRBV7-8,CASSLASGDPLTSGYTF
TRBJ1-1,TRBV5-4,CASSPNLGTGDLEAFF
TRBJ1-6,TRBV7-2,CASSPRDRGNSPLHF
TRBJ2-4,TRBV7-2,CASSPGQQKNIQYF
TRBJ1-5,TRBV19,CASSLRTASNQPQHF
TRBJ2-5,TRBV19,CASTGGGQETQYF
TRBJ1-6,TRBV9,CASSAQPTGVSPLHF
TRBJ1-1,TRBV7-9,CASSLGDRLDTEAFF
TRBJ1-1,TRBV7-8,CASSSDTQNTEAFF
TRBJ1-6,TRBV30,CAWSVQTSSYNSPLHF
TRBJ1-1,TRBV19,CASSPRPGQLNTEAFF
TRBJ2-7,TRBV11-3,CASRIPGGGFAYEQYF